Listed here are 5 T cell receptor beta chains from one sample, sequenced in a study of blood T cells in healthy people across ages. Primed by a sample-barcoded 5' primer and a J-beta primer mix, a second PCR proceeded for 7 to 11 cycles. TCRdb analysed the 5' RACE reads with MiXCR anew, one entry per CDR3 protein. The table lists under 2,000,000 distinct CDR3 sequences, just under 50% of them singletons. Sequencing was done on a sample of blood. The receptors shown here come from a middle-aged woman in good health.

This clonotype was seen more than once but under ten times. The chain has TRBV6-2 or TRBV6-3 and TRBJ2-1; 7 bases are shared with TRBD1. The CDR3 is 13 residues long. Germline V CDR1 and CDR2: MNHEY, SVGEGT. The V and J ends lost 6 bases and 11 bases, in that order; junction bases with no gene match: 10. CDR3 amino acids: CASSLAGTAKQFF. The CDR3 DNA sequence: TGTGCCAGCAGCTTAGCCGGGACAGCGAAGCAGTTCTTC.

This clonotype was seen only a few times. The chain employs TRBV7-3 and TRBJ2-1, with 9 bases identical to TRBD2. Looked up from germline, CDR1 is SGHTA and CDR2 is FQGTGA. V trimming: 6 bases; J trimming: 3 bases; junction bases outside the gene matches: 6. This CDR3 is built from 15 residues. CDR3 loop: CASSLRGGLYNEQFF. CDR3 bases: TGTGCCAGCAGTCTGCGGGGGGGCCTCTACAATGAGCAGTTCTTC.

The chain combines TRBV20-1 with TRBJ1-5; no clear D gene. The V gene lost 5 bases and the J gene lost 3 bases, with 11 bases spanning the gap. The CDR3 runs 13 residues. CDR1 DFQATT and CDR2 SNEGSKA come from the germline V gene (reference sequence). The DNA of the CDR3 is TGCAGTGCTGTGAGGGATTACAATCAGCCCCAGCATTTT. Protein: CSAVRDYNQPQHF.

V and J are TRBV7-2 and TRBJ2-1, with D possibly called TRBD1 or TRBD2 (5 bases each). With 4 bases removed from V and 5 bases from J, the gap between germline ends came to 21 bases. The germline V gene has CDR1 SGHTA and CDR2 FQGNSA. The length of the CDR3 is 17 residues. CDR3 amino acids: CASSSYDRGLYHNEQFF. DNA for the CDR3: TGTGCCAGCAGCTCCTACGATCGGGGCCTCTATCACAATGAGCAGTTCTTC.

The chain joins TRBV27 to TRBJ2-1; the match to TRBD2 covers 7 bases. Germline values: CDR1 MNHEY, CDR2 SMNVEV (reference sequence). Trimming at V came to 11 bases and at J to 13 bases, leaving 20 bases not matched to a gene. This CDR3 comprises 14 residues. The CDR3 loop is CACGESGVQETQFF. CDR3 nucleotide sequence: TGTGCCTGTGGGGAAAGCGGGGTTCAAGAGACCCAGTTCTTC.